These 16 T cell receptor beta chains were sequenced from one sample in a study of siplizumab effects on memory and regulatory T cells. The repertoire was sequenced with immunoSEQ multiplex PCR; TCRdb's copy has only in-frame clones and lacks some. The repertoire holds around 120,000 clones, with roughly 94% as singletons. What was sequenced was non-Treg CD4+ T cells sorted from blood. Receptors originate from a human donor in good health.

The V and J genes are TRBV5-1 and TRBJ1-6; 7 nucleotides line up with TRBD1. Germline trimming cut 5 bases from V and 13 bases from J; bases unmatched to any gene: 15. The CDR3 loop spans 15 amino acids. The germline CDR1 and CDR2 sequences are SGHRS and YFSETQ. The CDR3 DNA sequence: TGCGCCAGCAGTTTAGGGACAGTGGTTGAGGGGCCCCTCCACTTT. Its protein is CASSLGTVVEGPLHF.

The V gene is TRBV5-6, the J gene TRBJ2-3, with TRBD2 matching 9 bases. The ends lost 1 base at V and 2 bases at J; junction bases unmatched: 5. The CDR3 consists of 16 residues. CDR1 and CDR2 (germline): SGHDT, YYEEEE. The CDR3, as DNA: TGTGCCAGCAGCTTGTTGACTAGCGGCCACACAGATACGCAGTATTTT. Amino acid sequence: CASSLLTSGHTDTQYF.

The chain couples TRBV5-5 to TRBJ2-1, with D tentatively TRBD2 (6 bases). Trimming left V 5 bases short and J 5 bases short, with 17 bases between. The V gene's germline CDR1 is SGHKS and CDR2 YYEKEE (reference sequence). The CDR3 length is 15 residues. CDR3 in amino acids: CASSWYWGEDNEQFF. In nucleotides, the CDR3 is TGTGCCAGCAGTTGGTACTGGGGGGAGGACAATGAGCAGTTCTTC. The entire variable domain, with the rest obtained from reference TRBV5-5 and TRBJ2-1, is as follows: DAGVTQSPTHLIKTRGQQVTLRCSPISGHKSVSWYQQVLGQGPQFIFQYYEKEERGRGNFPDRFSARQFPNYSSELNVNALLLGDSALYLCASSWYWGEDNEQFFGPGTRLTVL.

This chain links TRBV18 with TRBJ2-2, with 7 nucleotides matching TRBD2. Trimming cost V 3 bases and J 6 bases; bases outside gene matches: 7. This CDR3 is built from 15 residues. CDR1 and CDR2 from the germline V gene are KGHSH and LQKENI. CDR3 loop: CASSPDGAGSGELFF. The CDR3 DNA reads TGTGCCAGCTCACCGGACGGAGCGGGATCCGGGGAGCTGTTTTTT.

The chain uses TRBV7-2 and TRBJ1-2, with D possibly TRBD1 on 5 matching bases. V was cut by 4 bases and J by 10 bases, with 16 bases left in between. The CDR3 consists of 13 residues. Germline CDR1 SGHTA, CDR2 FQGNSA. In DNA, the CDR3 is TGTGCCAGCAGCTCGGCCCTCAGGGAGCCCTACACCTTC. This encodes CASSSALREPYTF.

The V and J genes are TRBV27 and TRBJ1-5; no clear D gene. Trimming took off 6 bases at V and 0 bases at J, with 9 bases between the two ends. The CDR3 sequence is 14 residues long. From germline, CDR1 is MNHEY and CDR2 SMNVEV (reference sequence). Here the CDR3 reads CASSPTDSNQPQHF. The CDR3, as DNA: TGTGCCAGCAGCCCGACGGATAGCAATCAGCCCCAGCATTTT.

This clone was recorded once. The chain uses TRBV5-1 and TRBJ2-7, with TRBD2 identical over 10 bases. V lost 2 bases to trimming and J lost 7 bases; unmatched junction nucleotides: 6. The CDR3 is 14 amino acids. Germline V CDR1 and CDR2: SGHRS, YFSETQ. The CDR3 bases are TGCGCCAGCAGCTTAGAAATAGCGGGGGGTGAGCAGTACTTC. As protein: CASSLEIAGGEQYF.

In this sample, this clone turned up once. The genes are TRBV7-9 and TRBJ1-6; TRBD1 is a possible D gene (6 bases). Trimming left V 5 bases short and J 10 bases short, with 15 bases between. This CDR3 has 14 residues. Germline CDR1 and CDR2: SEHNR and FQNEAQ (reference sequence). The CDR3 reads CASSHSGDRSPLHF. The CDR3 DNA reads TGTGCCAGCAGCCACTCAGGGGACCGATCACCCCTCCACTTT.

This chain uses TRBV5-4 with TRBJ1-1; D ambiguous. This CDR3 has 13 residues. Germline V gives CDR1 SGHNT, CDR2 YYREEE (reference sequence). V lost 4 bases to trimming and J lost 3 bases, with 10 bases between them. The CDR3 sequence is CASSRVADTEAFF. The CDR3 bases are TGTGCCAGCAGCCGGGTGGCCGACACTGAAGCTTTCTTT.

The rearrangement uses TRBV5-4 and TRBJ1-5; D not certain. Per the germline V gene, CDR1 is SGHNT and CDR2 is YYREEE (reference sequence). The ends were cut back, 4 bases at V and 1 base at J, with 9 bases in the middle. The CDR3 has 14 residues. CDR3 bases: TGTGCCAGCAGCCCGGGCGGGAGCAATCAGCCCCAGCATTTT. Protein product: CASSPGGSNQPQHF.

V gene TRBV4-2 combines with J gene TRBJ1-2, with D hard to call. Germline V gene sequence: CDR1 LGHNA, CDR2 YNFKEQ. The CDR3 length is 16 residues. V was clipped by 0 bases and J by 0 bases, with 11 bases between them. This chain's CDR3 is CASSQESTQANYGYTF. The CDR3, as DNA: TGTGCCAGCAGCCAAGAGTCTACTCAAGCTAACTATGGCTACACCTTC.

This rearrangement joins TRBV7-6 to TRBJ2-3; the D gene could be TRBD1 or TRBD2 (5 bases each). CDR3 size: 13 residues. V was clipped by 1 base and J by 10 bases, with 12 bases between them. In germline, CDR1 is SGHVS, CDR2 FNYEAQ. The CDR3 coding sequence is TGTGCCAGCAGCTTAGGAGGGACGTTGGCGCAGTATTTT. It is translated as CASSLGGTLAQYF.

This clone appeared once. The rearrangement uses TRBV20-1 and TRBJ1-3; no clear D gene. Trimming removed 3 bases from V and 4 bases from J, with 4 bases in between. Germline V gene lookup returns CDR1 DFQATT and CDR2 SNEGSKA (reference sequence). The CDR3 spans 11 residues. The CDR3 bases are TGCAGTGCTAGGTCGGGAAACACCATATATTTT. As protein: CSARSGNTIYF.

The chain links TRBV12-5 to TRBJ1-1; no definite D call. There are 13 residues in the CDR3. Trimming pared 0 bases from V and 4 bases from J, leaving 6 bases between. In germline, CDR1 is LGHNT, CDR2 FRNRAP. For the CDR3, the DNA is TGTGCTAGTGGTTTGGTAGAGGGCACTGAAGCTTTCTTT. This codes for CASGLVEGTEAFF.

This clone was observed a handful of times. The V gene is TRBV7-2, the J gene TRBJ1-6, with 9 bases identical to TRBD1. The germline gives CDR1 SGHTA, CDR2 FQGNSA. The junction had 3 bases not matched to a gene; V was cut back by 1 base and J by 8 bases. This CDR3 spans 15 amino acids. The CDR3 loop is CASSLGQGGYSPLHF. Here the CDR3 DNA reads TGTGCCAGCAGCTTAGGACAGGGGGGTTATTCACCCCTCCACTTT.

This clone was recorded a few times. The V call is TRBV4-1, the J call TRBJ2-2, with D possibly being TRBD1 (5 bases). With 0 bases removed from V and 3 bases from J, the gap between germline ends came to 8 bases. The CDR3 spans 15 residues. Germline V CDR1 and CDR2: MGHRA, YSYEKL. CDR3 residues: CASSQETEDTGELFF. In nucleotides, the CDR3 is TGCGCCAGCAGCCAAGAGACAGAAGACACCGGGGAGCTGTTTTTT.